Shown below are 23 T cell receptor beta chains from a single sample sequenced in a study of T cells in Graves' hyperthyroidism and ophthalmopathy. TCR beta CDR3 regions were amplified from RNA. HTBI primers were used for first-round RT-PCR of the TCR CDR3. A single record per CDR3 protein comes from TCRdb applying MiXCR to the multiplex PCR reads. The data show roughly 710,000 distinct CDR3 sequences, under 45% seen once. Input material: blood. The source is a woman aged 35 to 49 with Graves' hyperthyroidism.

This chain uses TRBV24-1 with TRBJ1-2; TRBD1 aligns across 7 bases. The CDR3 totals 13 residues. Per the germline V gene, CDR1 is KGHDR and CDR2 is SFDVKD. After removal of 11 bases from V and 13 bases from J, the junction contained 18 bases not matched to a gene. CDR3 in DNA: TGTGCCAGCCGGGACAGAACTATTGGGGCGGCCACCTTC. It translates to CASRDRTIGAATF.

This clonotype was seen a few times. Compared with germline, one end of the junction differs, possibly owing to a read error. This chain joins TRBV5-1 and TRBJ2-1; D ambiguous. Germline V gene data show CDR1 as SGHRS and CDR2 as YFSETQ. The CDR3 spans 16 residues. The CDR3 DNA is TGTGCCAGCAGCTTCGGACGAGCCGAGTCCTACAATGAGCAGTTCTTC. The encoded protein is CASSFGRAESYNEQFF.

This clonotype was counted many times. V is TRBV12-3 or TRBV12-4 and J is TRBJ1-5; 8 bases agree with TRBD1. The CDR3 sequence is 13 residues long. After removal of 6 bases from V and 9 bases from J, the junction contained 7 bases not matched to a gene. CDR3 in amino acids: CASSATGVGPQHF. As DNA, the CDR3 is TGTGCCAGCAGCGCGACAGGGGTTGGGCCCCAGCATTTT.

With respect to this clonotype: A single base separates this from a much larger clone, so it may be a read error. Here the CDR3 DNA reads TGTGCCAGCAGCTTAGAGGCTACACAAAGCTCCTATAATCCACCCCTCCACTTT. Encoded protein: CASSLEATQSSYNPPLHF. This sequence joins TRBV7-6 and TRBJ1-6; D not certain. Germline lookup yields CDR1 SGHVS and CDR2 FNYEAQ. This CDR3 has 18 amino acids.

In its sample, this clonotype was seen many times. The chain links TRBV18 to TRBJ2-7; perhaps TRBD2 as D (6 bases). Trimming cost V 3 bases and J 6 bases, with 12 bases left between them. Per the germline V gene, CDR1 is KGHSH and CDR2 is LQKENI. The CDR3 totals 13 residues. In DNA form, the CDR3 reads TGTGCCAGCTCACCGGAGGGGCCCGCCGAGCAGTACTTC. It yields the protein CASSPEGPAEQYF.

This chain links TRBV7-9 with TRBJ1-2; D perhaps matches TRBD1 (5 bases). Trimming left V 0 bases short and J 4 bases short, with 12 bases between. The CDR3 has 15 amino acids. Germline V CDR1 and CDR2: SEHNR, FQNEAQ (reference sequence). CDR3 coding DNA: TGTGCCAGCAGCTTAGCCGGGACGGTCCCCTATGGCTACACCTTC. The encoded protein is CASSLAGTVPYGYTF.

On this clonotype: A read error is likely, as this CDR3 ends without the conserved phenylalanine or tryptophan. The chain uses TRBV9 and TRBJ2-6, with no clear D. CDR1 is SGDLS, CDR2 YYNGEE, per germline. The V gene lost 5 bases and the J gene lost 0 bases, with 9 bases spanning the gap. The CDR3 length is 15 residues. In DNA form, the CDR3 reads TGTGCCAGCAGTGAAATGGACTCTGGGGCCAACGTCCTGACTCCA. It translates to CASSEMDSGANVLTP.

This clonotype was recorded at least ten times. The rearrangement joins TRBV7-9 to TRBJ1-5; 8 bases line up with TRBD1. The CDR3 totals 15 residues. Germline trimming cut 6 bases from V and 5 bases from J; bases unmatched to any gene: 9. CDR1 is SEHNR, CDR2 FQNEAQ, per germline (reference sequence). CDR3 in amino acids: CASSHGQGGDQPQHF. The CDR3 DNA reads TGTGCCAGCAGTCACGGACAGGGTGGCGATCAGCCCCAGCATTTT. Full variable domain (outside the CDR3, taken from reference TRBV7-9 and TRBJ1-5): DTGVSQNPRHKITKRGQNVTFRCDPISEHNRLYWYRQTLGQGPEFLTYFQNEAQLEKSRLLSDRFSAERPKGSFSTLEIQRTEQGDSAMYLCASSHGQGGDQPQHFGDGTRLSIL.

There are many counts of this clonotype. The chain combines TRBV29-1 with TRBJ1-2, with D unresolved. This CDR3 spans 13 amino acids. The V end lost 8 bases, the J end lost 2 bases, and 15 bases lay between the germline ends. CDR1 and CDR2 from the germline V gene are SQVTM and ANQGSEA. The CDR3 protein is CSFIRTGNYGYTF. The CDR3 DNA sequence: TGCAGCTTTATCCGGACTGGGAACTATGGCTACACCTTC.

On this clonotype: This may be a read error: a much more frequent sequence differs by one nucleotide. The chain recombines TRBV7-2 with TRBJ2-7, with 8 positions matching TRBD2. In germline, CDR1 is SGHTA, CDR2 FQGNSA. CDR3 size: 16 residues. CDR3 DNA sequence: TGTGCCAGCGGCTTAGTTGCGGGAGGCCAAGCCTACGAGCAGTACTTC. Its translation is CASGLVAGGQAYEQYF.

The chain employs TRBV7-9 and TRBJ2-7; no clear D. The V and J ends lost 4 bases and 3 bases respectively, with 7 bases between them. The length of the CDR3 is 12 residues. Germline CDR1 is SEHNR and CDR2 is FQNEAQ (reference sequence). The CDR3 sequence: CASSYVSYEQYF. DNA for the CDR3: TGTGCCAGCAGCTACGTCAGCTACGAGCAGTACTTC.

This clonotype was detected many times. The junction shows a germline mismatch at one end, possibly a read error. The chain couples TRBV7-9 to TRBJ2-6, with D tentatively TRBD2 (6 bases). The germline V gene encodes CDR1 SEHNR and CDR2 FQNEAQ (reference sequence). The CDR3 has 11 amino acids. CDR3 DNA sequence: TGTGCCAGCAGCTTAAATCCAGAGCGGGCTTTC. This encodes CASSLNPERAF.

This clonotype was observed a handful of times. The V and J genes are TRBV4-1 and TRBJ2-7; TRBD1 or TRBD2 may be the D gene (5 bases each). The length of the CDR3 is 15 residues. The germline V gene encodes CDR1 MGHRA and CDR2 YSYEKL. The ends were cut back, 3 bases at V and 6 bases at J, with 18 bases in the middle. The CDR3 DNA reads as TGCGCCAGCAGCCAGGAGGCGCAGGGACCTTTCGAGCAGTACTTC. This translates into CASSQEAQGPFEQYF.

V is TRBV28 and J is TRBJ1-2; the D gene is possibly TRBD1 (5 bases). Per germline, CDR1 MDHEN and CDR2 SYDVKM. This CDR3 has 12 amino acids. Trimming left V 7 bases short and J 7 bases short, with 13 bases between. CDR3 DNA sequence: TGTGCCAGCACGTCAAGGGGCGGTGGCTACACCTTC. The encoded protein is CASTSRGGGYTF.

The chain carries TRBV7-2 and TRBJ2-3; TRBD2 matches 7 bases. Germline V gene sequence: CDR1 SGHTA, CDR2 FQGNSA. This CDR3 has 18 amino acids. With V trimmed by 1 base and J by 3 bases, 13 bases remained unmatched. The CDR3 bases are TGTGCCAGCAGCTTAGGACCCTTAACCAGCGGGGCGACAGATACGCAGTATTTT. Translating gives CASSLGPLTSGATDTQYF.

This clonotype was seen more than once but under ten times. The chain links TRBV5-1 to TRBJ1-1; the D gene is possibly TRBD1 (5 bases). Germline-derived CDR1 and CDR2 are SGHRS and YFSETQ. Trimming took off 6 bases at V and 2 bases at J, with 14 bases between the two ends. The CDR3 consists of 14 residues. As DNA, the CDR3 is TGCGCCAGCACCTTAGGGGCTTCCAACACTGAAGCTTTCTTT. It yields the protein CASTLGASNTEAFF.

V and J are TRBV2 and TRBJ2-1; 8 nucleotides agree with TRBD1. The CDR3 loop spans 12 amino acids. CDR1 is SNHLY, CDR2 FYNNEI, per germline. Trimming at V came to 8 bases and at J to 9 bases, leaving 6 bases not matched to a gene. CDR3 residues: CASGQGWSEQFF. The CDR3 region has the DNA TGTGCCAGCGGACAGGGTTGGAGTGAGCAGTTCTTC.

This chain joins TRBV7-2 and TRBJ2-5; 9 nucleotides align to TRBD2. The trim removed 5 bases at V and 11 bases at J, leaving 15 bases unmatched. There are 15 residues in the CDR3. Germline V gives CDR1 SGHTA, CDR2 FQGNSA. CDR3 in amino acids: CASSKSGGFTDTQYF. The CDR3 nucleotides read TGTGCCAGCAGCAAGAGCGGGGGGTTCACAGATACGCAGTACTTC.

Note on this clonotype: A much larger clone lies one base from this, so it may be a read error. The chain combines TRBV29-1 with TRBJ1-1; no clear D. The V and J ends lost 7 bases and 12 bases respectively, with 15 bases between them. This CDR3 has 10 residues. CDR1 is SQVTM, CDR2 ANQGSEA, per germline. In DNA, the CDR3 is TGCAGCGCCCATGACGGGATACCTTTCTTT. Translation gives CSAHDGIPFF.

This clonotype was seen many times. The CDR3 reads CSARRSHMNTEAFF. DNA of the CDR3: TGCAGTGCTAGACGTAGCCATATGAACACTGAAGCTTTCTTT. V usage is TRBV20-1 and J usage is TRBJ1-1; D uncertain. Germline CDR1 and CDR2: DFQATT and SNEGSKA (reference sequence). V lost 2 bases to trimming and J lost 0 bases, with 10 bases between them. The CDR3 sequence is 14 residues long.

This clonotype appeared many times. This chain joins TRBV20-1 and TRBJ1-2; 7 bases line up with TRBD1. Per the germline V gene, CDR1 is DFQATT and CDR2 is SNEGSKA (reference sequence). This CDR3 is built from 15 residues. The trim removed 4 bases at V and 4 bases at J, leaving 12 bases unmatched. CDR3 coding DNA: TGCAGTGCTATCGCCTCCACAGCAGGGGGCTATGGCTACACCTTC. Translated: CSAIASTAGGYGYTF.

The rearrangement links TRBV7-3 to TRBJ2-7, with 9 bases matching TRBD1. The DNA end favors TRBJ2-1, so the J call may be wrong. Germline CDR1 and CDR2: SGHTA and FQGTGA. The CDR3 has 12 residues. CDR3 bases: TGTGCCAGCAGTGGGACAGGGTACGAGCAGTTCTTC. Translation: CASSGTGYEQFF.

This chain joins TRBV11-1 and TRBJ1-4; D might be TRBD1 (5 bases). Germline-derived CDR1 and CDR2 are SGHAT and FQDESV (reference sequence). This CDR3 spans 13 amino acids. V dropped 5 bases and J dropped 7 bases, with 11 bases sitting between them. The CDR3 nucleotides read TGTGCCAGCAGCGCCTCGGACACTGAAAAACTGTTTTTT. As protein: CASSASDTEKLFF.